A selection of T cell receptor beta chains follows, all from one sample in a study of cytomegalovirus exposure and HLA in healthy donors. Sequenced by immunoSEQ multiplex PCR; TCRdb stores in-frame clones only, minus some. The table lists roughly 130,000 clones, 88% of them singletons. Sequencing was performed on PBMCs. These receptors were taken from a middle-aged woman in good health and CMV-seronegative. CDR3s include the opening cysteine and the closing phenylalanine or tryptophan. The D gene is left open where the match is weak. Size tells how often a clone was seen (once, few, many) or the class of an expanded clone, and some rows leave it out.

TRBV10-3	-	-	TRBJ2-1	CAISVGNGRFNEQFF	TGTGCCATCAGTGTTGGAAACGGGAGATTCAATGAGCAGTTCTTC
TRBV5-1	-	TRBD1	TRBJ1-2	CASSLVGQGAHGYTF	TGCGCCAGCAGCTTGGTGGGACAGGGGGCTCACGGCTACACCTTC
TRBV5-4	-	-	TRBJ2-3	CASSPGWGTPDTQYF	TGTGCCAGCAGCCCTGGTTGGGGGACACCGGATACGCAGTATTTT
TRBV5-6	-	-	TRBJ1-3	CASSFLGGGLGNTIYF	TGTGCCAGCAGCTTTTTAGGGGGGGGACTCGGCAACACCATATATTTT
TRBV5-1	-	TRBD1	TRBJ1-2	CASSFLTGGTDGYTF	TGCGCCAGCAGCTTTTTGACAGGGGGGACTGATGGCTACACCTTC
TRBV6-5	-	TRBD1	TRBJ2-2	CASSNRGPGELFF	TGTGCCTCCTCAAACAGGGGACCCGGGGAGCTGTTTTTT
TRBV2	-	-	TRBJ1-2	CASSERGGLNNYGYTF	TGTGCCAGCAGTGAAAGGGGGGGTCTAAATAACTATGGCTACACCTTC
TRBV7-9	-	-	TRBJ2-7	CSSTGGWTVSSYEQYF	TGTTCCAGCACCGGAGGTTGGACAGTCAGCTCCTACGAGCAGTACTTC
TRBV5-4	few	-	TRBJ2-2	CASSFQSGELFF	TGTGCCAGCAGCTTCCAGTCCGGGGAGCTGTTTTTT
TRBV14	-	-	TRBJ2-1	CASSQGGLVVGYEQFF	TGTGCCAGCAGCCAAGGGGGCTTGGTCGTGGGTTATGAGCAGTTCTTC
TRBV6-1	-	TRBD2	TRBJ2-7	CASSEALAGIYEQYF	TGTGCCAGCAGTGAAGCGTTAGCGGGAATTTACGAGCAGTACTTC
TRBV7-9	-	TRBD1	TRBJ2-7	CSSSAWDRGYEQYF	TGTTCCAGCAGCGCCTGGGACAGGGGTTACGAGCAGTACTTC
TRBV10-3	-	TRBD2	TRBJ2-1	CAISLSGRVNNEQFF	TGTGCCATCAGCCTAAGCGGGAGGGTGAACAATGAGCAGTTCTTC
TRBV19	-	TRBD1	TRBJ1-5	CASSGTGTGGFGSNQPQHF	TGTGCCAGTAGCGGCACCGGGACAGGGGGCTTCGGTAGCAATCAGCCCCAGCATTTT
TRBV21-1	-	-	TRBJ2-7	CASSKGGGTSGGPPYEQYF	TGTGCCAGCAGCAAGGGGGGTGGGACTAGCGGGGGCCCTCCCTACGAGCAGTACTTC
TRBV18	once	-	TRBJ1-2	CASSPKDLANYGYTF	TGTGCCAGCTCACCAAAGGACTTAGCTAACTATGGCTACACCTTC
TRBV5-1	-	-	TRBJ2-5	CASSLGFSGSLETQYF	TGCGCCAGCAGCTTGGGGTTCTCAGGGTCGTTGGAGACCCAGTACTTC
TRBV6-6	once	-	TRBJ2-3	CASSSPTSTQYF	TGTGCCAGCAGTTCTCCGACTTCTACGCAGTATTTT
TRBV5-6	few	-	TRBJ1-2	CASSLDHWRGYTF	TGTGCCAGCAGCTTAGACCATTGGAGGGGCTACACCTTC
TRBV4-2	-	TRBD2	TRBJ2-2	CASSRSAGGTGELFF	TGTGCCAGCAGCCGTTCGGCGGGAGGGACCGGGGAGCTGTTTTTT
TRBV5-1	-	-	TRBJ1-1	CASSLQTGSNTEAFF	TGCGCCAGCAGCCTCCAGACAGGCTCGAACACTGAAGCTTTCTTT
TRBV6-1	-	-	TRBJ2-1	CASSEWGQGEQFF	TGTGCCAGCAGTGAATGGGGTCAGGGTGAGCAGTTCTTC
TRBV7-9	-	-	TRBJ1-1	CASSLGGPMNTEAFF	TGTGCCAGCAGCCTCGGGGGACCTATGAACACTGAAGCTTTCTTT
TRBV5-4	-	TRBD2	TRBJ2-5	CASSLGLAEGETQYF	TGTGCCAGCAGCCTCGGACTAGCGGAAGGGGAGACCCAGTACTTC
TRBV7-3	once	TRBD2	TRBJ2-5	CASRSGLADQETQYF	TGTGCCAGCAGGTCGGGACTAGCGGACCAAGAGACCCAGTACTTC
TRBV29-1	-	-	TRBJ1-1	CSVEFGNTEAFF	TGCAGCGTTGAGTTCGGGAACACTGAAGCTTTCTTT
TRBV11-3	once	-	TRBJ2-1	CASSLGGYNEQFF	TGTGCCAGCAGCTTGGGGGGCTACAATGAGCAGTTCTTC
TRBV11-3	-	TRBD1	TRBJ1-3	CASSLDRQGSGNTIYF	TGTGCCAGCAGCTTAGACCGACAGGGGTCTGGAAACACCATATATTTT
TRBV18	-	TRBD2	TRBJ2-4	CASSPPSAGDIQYF	TGTGCCAGCTCACCACCGTCGGCGGGAGACATTCAGTACTTC
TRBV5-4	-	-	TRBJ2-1	CASSRGQLGGGNFNEQFF	TGTGCCAGCAGTAGGGGACAACTAGGGGGGGGTAATTTCAATGAGCAGTTCTTC
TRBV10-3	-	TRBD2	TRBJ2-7	CAISEGLAGGIDEQYF	TGTGCCATCAGTGAGGGGCTAGCGGGAGGAATAGACGAGCAGTACTTC
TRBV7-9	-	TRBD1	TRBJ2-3	CASSFGQETDTQYF	TGTGCCAGCAGCTTTGGACAGGAGACAGATACGCAGTATTTT
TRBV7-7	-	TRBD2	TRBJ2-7	CASSYPPTSEARLIPIEEQYF	TGTGCCAGCAGCTACCCTCCTACTAGCGAGGCCAGACTTATCCCTATTGAGGAGCAGTACTTC
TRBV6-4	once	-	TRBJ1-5	CASRYQQGPNQPQHF	TGTGCCAGCAGGTACCAACAGGGACCCAATCAGCCCCAGCATTTT
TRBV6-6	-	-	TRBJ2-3	CASRDSSLARTDTQYF	TGTGCCAGCAGAGATTCTAGCTTGGCTCGTACAGATACGCAGTATTTT
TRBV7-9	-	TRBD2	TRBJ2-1	CASSGLASYNEQFF	TGTGCCAGCAGTGGACTAGCCTCCTACAATGAGCAGTTCTTC